Following are 9 T cell receptor beta chains from one sample sequenced in a study of blood T cell repertoires in COVID-19. Profiling relied on immunoSEQ multiplex PCR, and the TCRdb table lists in-frame clones only, not all of them. Among roughly 80,000 clones, less than 90% were seen once, and the ten largest hold less than 6%. Source material: peripheral blood. These receptors were collected from a man aged 60 to 69 with active or convalescent COVID-19.

This clone was seen more than once but under ten times. The chain joins TRBV29-1 to TRBJ1-5; D ambiguous. Germline CDR1 reads SQVTM; CDR2 reads ANQGSEA. The CDR3 contains 14 residues. V lost 6 bases and J 7 bases, leaving 19 bases between the germline ends. The CDR3 is CSVAETGFRQPQHF. In DNA, the CDR3 is TGCAGCGTAGCCGAAACCGGTTTCAGGCAGCCCCAGCATTTT.

This clone was counted many times. The chain joins TRBV2 to TRBJ1-5; D may be TRBD1 (6 bases). V was clipped by 7 bases and J by 3 bases, with 13 bases between them. CDR1 and CDR2 (germline): SNHLY, FYNNEI. The CDR3 spans 14 residues. In DNA, the CDR3 is TGTGCCAGCAAAGCAGGGGTAAACAATCAGCCCCAGCATTTT. Translated, it gives CASKAGVNNQPQHF.

This clone was detected once. The V call is TRBV19, the J call TRBJ1-2; 9 bases agree with TRBD1. Germline CDR1 and CDR2: LNHDA and SQIVND (reference sequence). V lost 1 base and J lost 0; bases outside the gene matches: 3. The CDR3 sequence is 16 residues long. CDR3 in amino acids: CASSIAGTGSNYGYTF. The CDR3 DNA reads TGTGCCAGTAGTATAGCGGGGACAGGGTCTAACTATGGCTACACCTTC.

This clone was seen a handful of times. V is TRBV6-5 and J is TRBJ2-3; D is perhaps TRBD1 (5 bases). The germline CDR1 and CDR2 sequences are MNHEY and SVGAGI. Trimming pared 0 bases from V and 11 bases from J, leaving 6 bases between. The CDR3 covers 11 residues. CDR3 in DNA: TGTGCCAGCAGTTACTCTGGACAGCAGTATTTT. It translates to CASSYSGQQYF.

The gene calls are TRBV27 and TRBJ1-5, with TRBD1 as a possible D gene (6 bases). Trimming took 5 bases from V and 6 from J, leaving 11 bases between them. This CDR3 spans 13 amino acids. CDR1 and CDR2 from the germline V gene are MNHEY and SMNVEV (reference sequence). The CDR3 bases are TGTGCCAGCAGTCGGGAAGGGGGTCAGCCCCAGCATTTT. This codes for CASSREGGQPQHF.

The rearrangement joins TRBV6-5 to TRBJ1-6; perhaps TRBD1 as D (5 bases). The CDR3 runs to 15 residues. The germline V gene has CDR1 MNHEY and CDR2 SVGAGI. V was clipped by 6 bases and J by 6 bases, with 15 bases between them. For the CDR3, the DNA is TGTGCCAGCAGGGCCCTCACAGGCAGTAATTCACCCCTCCACTTT. Encoded protein: CASRALTGSNSPLHF.

V usage is TRBV7-9 and J usage is TRBJ2-7; no definite D call. Germline values: CDR1 SEHNR, CDR2 FQNEAQ (reference sequence). The CDR3 is 16 residues long. The V and J ends lost 0 bases and 4 bases respectively, with 16 bases between them. CDR3 loop: CASSLAIGQEKYEQYF. CDR3 DNA: TGTGCCAGCAGCTTAGCGATCGGTCAGGAAAAATACGAGCAGTACTTC. The full variable domain, with the rest looked up from reference TRBV7-9 and TRBJ2-7, is DTGVSQNPRHKITKRGQNVTFRCDPISEHNRLYWYRQTLGQGPEFLTYFQNEAQLEKSRLLSDRFSAERPKGSFSTLEIQRTEQGDSAMYLCASSLAIGQEKYEQYFGPGTRLTVT.

This chain uses TRBV11-2 with TRBJ2-7; a possible D gene is TRBD1 (5 bases). Trimming stripped 3 bases from V and 2 bases from J, with 17 bases between. CDR3 length equals 16 residues. The germline gives CDR1 SGHAT, CDR2 FQNNGV. The CDR3 reads CASSLESGHTTYEQYF. As DNA, the CDR3 is TGTGCCAGCAGCTTGGAATCCGGACATACAACCTACGAGCAGTACTTC.

V usage is TRBV24-1 and J usage is TRBJ2-1; D call uncertain. The CDR3 sequence is 14 residues long. In germline, CDR1 is KGHDR, CDR2 SFDVKD. Trimming removed 4 bases from V and 8 bases from J, with 14 bases in between. The CDR3 reads CATSDPGVSDEQFF. The CDR3 DNA is TGTGCCACCAGTGACCCGGGTGTCTCGGATGAGCAGTTCTTC.